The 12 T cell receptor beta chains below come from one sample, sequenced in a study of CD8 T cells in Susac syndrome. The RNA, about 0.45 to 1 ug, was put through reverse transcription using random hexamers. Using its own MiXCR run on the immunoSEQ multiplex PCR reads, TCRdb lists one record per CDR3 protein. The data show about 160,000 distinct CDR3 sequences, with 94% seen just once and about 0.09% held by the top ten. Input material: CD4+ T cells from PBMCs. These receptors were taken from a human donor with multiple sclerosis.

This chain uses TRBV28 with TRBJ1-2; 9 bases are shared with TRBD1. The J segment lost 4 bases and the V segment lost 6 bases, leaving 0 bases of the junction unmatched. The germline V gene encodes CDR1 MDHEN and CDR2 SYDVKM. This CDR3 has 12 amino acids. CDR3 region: CASRDRGYGYTF. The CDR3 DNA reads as TGTGCCAGCAGGGACAGGGGCTATGGCTACACCTTC.

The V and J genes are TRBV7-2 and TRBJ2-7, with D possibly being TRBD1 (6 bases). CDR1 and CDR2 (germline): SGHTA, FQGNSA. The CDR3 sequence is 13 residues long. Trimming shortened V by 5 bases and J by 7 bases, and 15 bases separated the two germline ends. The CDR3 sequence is CASSTYYRDEQYF. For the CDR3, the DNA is TGTGCCAGCAGCACATACTACAGGGATGAGCAGTACTTC.

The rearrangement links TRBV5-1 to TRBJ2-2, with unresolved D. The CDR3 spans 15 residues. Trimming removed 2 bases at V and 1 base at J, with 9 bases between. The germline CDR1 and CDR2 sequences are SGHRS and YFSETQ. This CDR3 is CASSFGYLNTGELFF. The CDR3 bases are TGCGCCAGCAGCTTCGGATATTTGAACACCGGGGAGCTGTTTTTT.

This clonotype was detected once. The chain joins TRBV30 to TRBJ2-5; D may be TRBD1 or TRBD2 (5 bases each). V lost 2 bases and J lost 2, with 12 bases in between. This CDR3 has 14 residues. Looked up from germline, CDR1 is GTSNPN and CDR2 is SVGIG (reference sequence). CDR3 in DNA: TGTGCCTGGAGTCCGGGACCCCTGCAAGAGACCCAGTACTTC. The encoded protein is CAWSPGPLQETQYF.

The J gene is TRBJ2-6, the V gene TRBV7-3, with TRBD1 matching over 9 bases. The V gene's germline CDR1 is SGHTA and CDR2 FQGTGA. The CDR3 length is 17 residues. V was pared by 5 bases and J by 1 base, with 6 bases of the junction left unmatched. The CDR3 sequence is CASSPGQGESGANVLTF. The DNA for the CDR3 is TGTGCCAGCAGCCCGGGACAGGGAGAGTCTGGGGCCAACGTCCTGACTTTC.

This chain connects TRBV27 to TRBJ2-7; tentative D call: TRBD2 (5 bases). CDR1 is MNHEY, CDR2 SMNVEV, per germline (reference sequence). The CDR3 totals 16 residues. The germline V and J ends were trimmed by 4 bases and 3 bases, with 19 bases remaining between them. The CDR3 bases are TGTGCCAGCAGTTCACTGACCGGGATAGGTCTCTACGAGCAGTACTTC. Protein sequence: CASSSLTGIGLYEQYF.

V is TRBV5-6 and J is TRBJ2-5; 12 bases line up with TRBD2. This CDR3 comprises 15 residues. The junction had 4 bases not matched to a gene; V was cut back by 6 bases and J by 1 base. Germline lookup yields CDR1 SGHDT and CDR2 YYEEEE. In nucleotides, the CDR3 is TGTGCCAGCATACCTAGCGGGAGGGCCCAAGAGACCCAGTACTTC. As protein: CASIPSGRAQETQYF.

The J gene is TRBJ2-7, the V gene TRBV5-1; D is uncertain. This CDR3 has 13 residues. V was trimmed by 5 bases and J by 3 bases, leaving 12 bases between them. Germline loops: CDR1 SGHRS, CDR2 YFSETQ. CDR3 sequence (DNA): TGCGCCAGCAGGGAAGGATCCCTCTACGAGCAGTACTTC. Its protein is CASREGSLYEQYF.

The CDR3 DNA sequence: TGTGCCTGGAGTGTAACTGTCGCAGGGAGGATCTATGGCTACACCTTC. It translates to CAWSVTVAGRIYGYTF. The chain recombines TRBV30 with TRBJ1-2; the D gene is possibly TRBD1 (5 bases). This CDR3 has 16 amino acids. Trimming took 0 bases from V and 4 from J, leaving 18 bases between them. CDR1 GTSNPN and CDR2 SVGIG come from the germline V gene (reference sequence).

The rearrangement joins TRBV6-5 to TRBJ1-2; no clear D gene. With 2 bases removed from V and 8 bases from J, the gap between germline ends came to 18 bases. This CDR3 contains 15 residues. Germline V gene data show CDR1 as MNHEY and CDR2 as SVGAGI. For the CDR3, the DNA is TGTGCCAGCAGTTACCTGTCCCGACGGATCGGGGGCTACACCTTC. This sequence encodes CASSYLSRRIGGYTF.

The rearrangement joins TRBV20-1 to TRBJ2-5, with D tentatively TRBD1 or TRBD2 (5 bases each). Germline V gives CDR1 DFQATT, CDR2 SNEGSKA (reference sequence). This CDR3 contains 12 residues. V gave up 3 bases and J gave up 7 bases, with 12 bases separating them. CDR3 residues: CSARGDRATQYF. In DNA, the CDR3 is TGCAGTGCTAGGGGGGATCGTGCGACCCAGTACTTC.

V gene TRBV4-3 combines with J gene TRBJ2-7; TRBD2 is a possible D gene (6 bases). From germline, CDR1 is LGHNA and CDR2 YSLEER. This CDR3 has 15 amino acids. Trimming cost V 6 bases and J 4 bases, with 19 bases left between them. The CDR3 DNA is TGCGCCAGCAGAAGATACTTGGGAGGCTTTTACGAGCAGTACTTC. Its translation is CASRRYLGGFYEQYF.